Given below is one T cell receptor beta chain in context. Transcripts of RNA were the source for amplifying TCR beta CDR3 regions. HTBI-primed RT-PCR formed the first round, and a multiplex PCR formed the second. TCRdb re-called the multiplex PCR reads through MiXCR, storing one row per CDR3 protein. This table holds approximately 210,000 distinct CDR3 sequences, roughly 27% found once. This record belongs to a study of Graves' ophthalmopathy and Graves' hyperthyroidism. Trimming removed 5 bases from V and 5 bases from J, with 6 bases in between. This CDR3 spans 10 amino acids. The germline V gene encodes CDR1 DFQATT and CDR2 SNEGSKA (reference sequence).

The sample was peripheral blood. The TCR comes from a man between 50 and 59 years old with Graves' ophthalmopathy. V is TRBV20-1 and J is TRBJ2-5; D is undetermined. CDR3 nucleotides: TGCAGTGCTCTCCGGGAGACCCAGTACTTC. Protein: CSALRETQYF.